This is a list of T cell receptor beta chains from one sample in a study of shared clonotypes between healthy human individuals. The assay was immunoSEQ multiplex PCR, and TCRdb's table has in-frame clones only and misses some. The sample carries roughly 1.5 million clones, 95% to 99% recorded once. The sequenced sample consisted of naive CD4+ T cells sorted from blood. The receptors stem from a man under 40 in good health. CDR3s include the opening cysteine and the closing phenylalanine or tryptophan. Fields, in order: clone size, D gene, V gene, J gene, CDR3 DNA, CDR3 protein. A D gene is named only where the DNA matches it firmly. Some rows have no size entry. The others give once, few or many, or a class for an expanded clone.

once,NA,TRBV29-1,TRBJ1-1,TGCAGCGTCGAGGCCGGGGCGGGCACTGAAGCTTTCTTT,CSVEAGAGTEAFF
NA,NA,TRBV28,TRBJ2-1,TGTGCCAGCACCTTAGGGGGGTACGGCTACAATGAGCAGTTCTTC,CASTLGGYGYNEQFF
NA,NA,TRBV7-2,TRBJ2-7,TGTGCCAGCAGCTTAGACAAACTAGTCTCCTACGAGCAGTACTTC,CASSLDKLVSYEQYF
NA,TRBD1,TRBV5-1,TRBJ2-7,TGCGCCAGCAGCTCCTCGACAGGGGCAGACTACGAGCAGTACTTC,CASSSSTGADYEQYF
NA,NA,TRBV19,TRBJ2-5,TGTGCCAGTAGTATTGGACAGCCTAACCGAAAAGAGACCCAGTACTTC,CASSIGQPNRKETQYF
NA,NA,TRBV7-8,TRBJ1-1,TGTGCCAGCAGCTTATGGGAGAACACTGAAGCTTTCTTT,CASSLWENTEAFF
NA,NA,TRBV7-9,TRBJ2-7,TGTGCCAGCAGCTTAGGGGGCCAAGCTTCGTTCTCCTACGAGCAGTACTTC,CASSLGGQASFSYEQYF
NA,NA,TRBV18,TRBJ2-5,TGTGCCAGCTCACCAGTGGGAGAGACCCAGTACTTC,CASSPVGETQYF
NA,NA,TRBV4-3,TRBJ2-1,TGCGCCAGCAGCCAAGATCCTATCGGGACCAGTGAGCAGTTCTTC,CASSQDPIGTSEQFF
NA,NA,TRBV5-4,TRBJ2-3,TGTGCCAGCAGCTACGTTGTTGGAGATACGCAGTATTTT,CASSYVVGDTQYF
NA,TRBD2,TRBV7-2,TRBJ2-4,TGTGCCAGCAGCTCCGGACTAGCGGTAGCCAAAAACATTCAGTACTTC,CASSSGLAVAKNIQYF
NA,TRBD2,TRBV13,TRBJ2-2,TGTGCCAGCAGCTTCCCCGGGACTAGTTCGAGCACCGGGGAGCTGTTTTTT,CASSFPGTSSSTGELFF
once,NA,TRBV15,TRBJ2-1,TGTGCCACCAGCAGAGATGGCCCGTACAATGAGCAGTTCTTC,CATSRDGPYNEQFF
NA,NA,TRBV5-1,TRBJ2-7,TGCGCCAGCTACCGGGACCCGACCTACGAGCAGTACTTC,CASYRDPTYEQYF
NA,NA,TRBV5-1,TRBJ1-6,TGCGCCACCCGCCGGGCCGACGATTCACCCCTCCACTTT,CATRRADDSPLHF
NA,TRBD1,TRBV5-1,TRBJ2-7,TGCGCCAGCAGCTTGACAGGGGGGACCTACGAGCAGTACTTC,CASSLTGGTYEQYF
NA,NA,TRBV27,TRBJ2-2,TGTGCCAGCAGTTTATCCACCGGCCGGGGGCCCGTAAACACCGGGGAGCTGTTTTTT,CASSLSTGRGPVNTGELFF
NA,NA,TRBV19,TRBJ2-7,TGTGCCAGTAGTATTCGCCAGGAGCAGTACTTC,CASSIRQEQYF
NA,NA,TRBV18,TRBJ2-5,TGTGCCAGCTCATCCCCAGATACCCAGTACTTC,CASSSPDTQYF
NA,NA,TRBV5-6,TRBJ1-5,TGTGCCAGCAGCTTTATGATGGGTCAGCCCCAGCATTTT,CASSFMMGQPQHF
NA,NA,TRBV29-1,TRBJ2-1,TGCAGCGGGGGGGAAGGGGCGGTGCAGTTCTTC,CSGGEGAVQFF
NA,NA,TRBV4-1,TRBJ2-6,TGCGCCAGCAGCCCCACAGGACAGCTTAACTCTGGGGCCAACGTCCTGACTTTC,CASSPTGQLNSGANVLTF
NA,TRBD1,TRBV6-6,TRBJ2-5,TGTGCCAGCAGACTGGACAGGACCATTAAAGAGACCCAGTACTTC,CASRLDRTIKETQYF
NA,NA,TRBV11-3,TRBJ2-1,TGTGCCAGCAGCTACCTTAGGGGATCCTACAATGAGCAGTTCTTC,CASSYLRGSYNEQFF
NA,NA,TRBV5-4,TRBJ1-1,TGTGCCAGCAGCGTAGGGAACACTGAAGCTTTCTTT,CASSVGNTEAFF
NA,TRBD2,TRBV5-1,TRBJ2-3,TGCGCCAGCAGCTCCGGGACTAGCTACACAGATACGCAGTATTTT,CASSSGTSYTDTQYF
NA,NA,TRBV11-2,TRBJ2-1,TGTGCCAGCAGCTTAGTAGGGGGTACCAATGAGCAGTTCTTC,CASSLVGGTNEQFF
NA,TRBD1,TRBV4-1,TRBJ1-1,TGCGCCAGCAGCCAGATGACAGGGTCGGGAACTGAAGCTTTCTTT,CASSQMTGSGTEAFF
NA,TRBD2,TRBV5-4,TRBJ2-3,TGTGCCAGCAGCGGATTGACTAGCGGGTTTAGCACAGATACGCAGTATTTT,CASSGLTSGFSTDTQYF
NA,TRBD2,TRBV27,TRBJ2-1,TGTGCCAGCACCCGTTGGGGGACTAGTGTCTATGAGCAGTTCTTC,CASTRWGTSVYEQFF
NA,NA,TRBV21-1,TRBJ1-1,TGTGCCAGCAGAGAAAACACTGAAGCTTTCTTT,CASRENTEAFF
NA,NA,TRBV6-5,TRBJ2-1,TGTGCCAGCAGTTACCCGGGATTTGGGTTCTACAATGAGCAGTTCTTC,CASSYPGFGFYNEQFF
NA,NA,TRBV29-1,TRBJ2-7,TGCAGCGTTAATGTAGGGGCCTACGAGCAGTACTTC,CSVNVGAYEQYF
NA,TRBD2,TRBV19,TRBJ2-1,TGTGCCAGTAGTGAAACTAGCGGCTCCTACAATGAGCAGTTCTTC,CASSETSGSYNEQFF
NA,NA,TRBV5-6,TRBJ2-5,TGTGCCAGCAGCTCCAATTGGGTCCGCCAAGAGACCCAGTACTTC,CASSSNWVRQETQYF
NA,NA,TRBV11-2,TRBJ2-6,TGTGCCAGCAGCGAAAGCTCTGGGGCCAACGTCCTGACTTTC,CASSESSGANVLTF
NA,NA,TRBV30,TRBJ2-1,TGTGCCTGGAGCACCCCAGTAGAGCAGTTCTTC,CAWSTPVEQFF
NA,NA,TRBV5-5,TRBJ2-6,TGTGCCAGCAGCTTTTCTGGGGCCAACGTCCTGACTTTC,CASSFSGANVLTF
NA,NA,TRBV5-6,TRBJ1-4,TGTGCCAGCAGCTGGTCAGGTGAAAAACTGTTTTTT,CASSWSGEKLFF
NA,NA,TRBV19,TRBJ1-5,TGTGCCAGTAGTATAGATCAAGAGCAGCCCCAGCATTTT,CASSIDQEQPQHF
once,NA,TRBV28,TRBJ2-6,TGTGCCAGCAAGGACACGGGCGCTGGGGCCAACGTCCTGACTTTC,CASKDTGAGANVLTF
NA,NA,TRBV7-8,TRBJ1-1,TGTGCCAGCAGCCCCGGGGCTGGGGGGCGAACTGAAGCTTTCTTT,CASSPGAGGRTEAFF
NA,NA,TRBV28,TRBJ2-7,TGTGCCAGCAGTTTTGGGGCGGCCTCCTACGAGCAGTACTTC,CASSFGAASYEQYF
NA,NA,TRBV4-1,TRBJ1-5,TGCGCCAGCAGCCATTCGAGAAATCAGCCCCAGCATTTT,CASSHSRNQPQHF
NA,NA,TRBV7-8,TRBJ2-7,TGTGCCAGCAGCTCCCGGAGGGGGAACGAGCAGTACTTC,CASSSRRGNEQYF
NA,TRBD1,TRBV5-5,TRBJ2-1,TGTGCCAGCAGCTTGGCCATGGGACAGGGGAGTTACAATGAGCAGTTCTTC,CASSLAMGQGSYNEQFF
NA,NA,TRBV7-9,TRBJ1-5,TGTGCCAGCAGCTTAGGTTTTGGGGACAATAGCAATCAGCCCCAGCATTTT,CASSLGFGDNSNQPQHF
NA,TRBD1,TRBV28,TRBJ1-2,TGTGCCAGCAGGACAGGGAGTGGCTACACCTTC,CASRTGSGYTF
once,NA,TRBV11-2,TRBJ2-3,TGTGCCAGCAGCCCCCCGACAGGCGGTACGCAGTATTTT,CASSPPTGGTQYF
once,NA,TRBV15,TRBJ2-1,TGTGCCACCAGCGGGGGAAGGAATGAGCAGTTCTTC,CATSGGRNEQFF
NA,TRBD1,TRBV18,TRBJ2-3,TGTGCCAGCTCACCATGGACAGGGGGCTTGTGGGATACGCAGTATTTT,CASSPWTGGLWDTQYF
once,NA,TRBV25-1,TRBJ2-7,TGTGCCAGCAGTGAATCAGGATCCTACGAGCAGTACTTC,CASSESGSYEQYF
NA,NA,TRBV19,TRBJ2-7,TGTGCCAGTAGTATAGTACAGGGACCCTCCTACGAGCAGTACTTC,CASSIVQGPSYEQYF